The source of this T cell receptor beta chain is a study of Ad26.COV2.S vaccination and SARS-CoV-2 variants. Broader study findings: Vaccinees and placebo recipients showed similar non-spike TCR breadth.

Details on this clone: The antigen remains undetermined.

Treatment reported: about 20 received Ad26.COV2.S at low or high dose, single or two shots; about 5 received placebo; per-sample allocation not given. Sampling took place 63 days after the first vaccine or placebo injection. The method was immunoSEQ multiplex PCR; TCRdb's version includes in-frame clones alone and lacks a portion of them. The repertoire holds about 680,000 clones, with about 89% as singletons. The source was peripheral blood, collected in a trial of Ad26.COV2.S vaccine versus placebo. The sequence was collected from a person between 18 and 65 years old who received the Ad26.COV2.S COVID-19 vaccine or a placebo.

CDR3 coding DNA: TGTGCCACAACCGGGACAGTGTTACAAGAGACCCAGTACTTC. It encodes CATTGTVLQETQYF. The rearrangement links TRBV21-1 to TRBJ2-5; the table's D gene call, TRBD1, was not cross checked with the DNA. TRBV21-1 is shown as a pseudogene. This CDR3 is 14 amino acids long.